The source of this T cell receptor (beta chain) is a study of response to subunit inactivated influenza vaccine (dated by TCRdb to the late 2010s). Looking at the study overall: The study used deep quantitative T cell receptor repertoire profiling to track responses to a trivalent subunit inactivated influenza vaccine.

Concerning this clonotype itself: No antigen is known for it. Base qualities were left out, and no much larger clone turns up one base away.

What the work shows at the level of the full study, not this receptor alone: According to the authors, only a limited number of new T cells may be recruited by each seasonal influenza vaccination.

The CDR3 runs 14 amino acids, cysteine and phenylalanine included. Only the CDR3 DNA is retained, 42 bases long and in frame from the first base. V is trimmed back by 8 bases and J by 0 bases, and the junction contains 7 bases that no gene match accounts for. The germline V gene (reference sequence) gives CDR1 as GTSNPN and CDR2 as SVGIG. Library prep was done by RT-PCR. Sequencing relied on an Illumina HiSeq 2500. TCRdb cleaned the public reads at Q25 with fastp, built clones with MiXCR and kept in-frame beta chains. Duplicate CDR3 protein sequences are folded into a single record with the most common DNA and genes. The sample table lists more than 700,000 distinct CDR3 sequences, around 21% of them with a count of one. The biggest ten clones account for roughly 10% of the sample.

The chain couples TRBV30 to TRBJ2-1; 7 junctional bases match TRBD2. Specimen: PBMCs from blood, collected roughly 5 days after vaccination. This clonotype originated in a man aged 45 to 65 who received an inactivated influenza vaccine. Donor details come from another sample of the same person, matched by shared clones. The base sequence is TGTGCCGGGATAGCGGGTTCCTCCTACAATGAGCAGTTCTTC. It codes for CAGIAGSSYNEQFF.